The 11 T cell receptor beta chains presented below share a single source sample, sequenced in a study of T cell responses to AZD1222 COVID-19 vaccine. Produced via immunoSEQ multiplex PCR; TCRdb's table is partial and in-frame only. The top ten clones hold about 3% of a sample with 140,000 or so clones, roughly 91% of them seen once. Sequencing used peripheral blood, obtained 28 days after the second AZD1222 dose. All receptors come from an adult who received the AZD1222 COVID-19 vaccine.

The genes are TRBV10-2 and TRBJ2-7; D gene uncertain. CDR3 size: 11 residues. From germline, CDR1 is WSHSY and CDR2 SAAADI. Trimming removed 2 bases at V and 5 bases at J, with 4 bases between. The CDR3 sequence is CASSEVNEQYF. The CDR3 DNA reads TGCGCCAGCAGTGAGGTTAACGAGCAGTACTTC.

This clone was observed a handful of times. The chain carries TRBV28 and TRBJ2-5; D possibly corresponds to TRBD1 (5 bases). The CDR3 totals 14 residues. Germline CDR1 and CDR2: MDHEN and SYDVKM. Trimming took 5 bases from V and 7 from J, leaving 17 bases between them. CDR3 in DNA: TGTGCCAGCAGTCCAAGACAGCTCCAGAGGACCCAGTACTTC. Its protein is CASSPRQLQRTQYF.

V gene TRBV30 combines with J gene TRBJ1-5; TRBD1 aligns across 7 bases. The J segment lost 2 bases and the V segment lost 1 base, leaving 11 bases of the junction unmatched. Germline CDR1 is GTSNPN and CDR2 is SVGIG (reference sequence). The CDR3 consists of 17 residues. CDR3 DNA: TGTGCCTGGAGTGGCCAGCGGACAGGTCGGGGCAATCAGCCCCAGCATTTT. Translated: CAWSGQRTGRGNQPQHF. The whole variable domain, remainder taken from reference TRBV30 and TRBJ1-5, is SQTIHQWPATLVQPVGSPLSLECTVEGTSNPNLYWYRQAAGRGLQLLFYSVGIGQISSEVPQNLSASRPQDRQFILSSKKLLLSDSGFYLCAWSGQRTGRGNQPQHFGDGTRLSIL.

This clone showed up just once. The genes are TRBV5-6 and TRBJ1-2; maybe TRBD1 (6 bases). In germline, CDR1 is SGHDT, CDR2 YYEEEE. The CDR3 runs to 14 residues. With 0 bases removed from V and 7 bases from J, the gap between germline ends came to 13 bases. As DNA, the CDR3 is TGTGCCAGCAGCTTGGTGGGGGCTAGCGGTGGCTACACCTTC. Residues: CASSLVGASGGYTF.

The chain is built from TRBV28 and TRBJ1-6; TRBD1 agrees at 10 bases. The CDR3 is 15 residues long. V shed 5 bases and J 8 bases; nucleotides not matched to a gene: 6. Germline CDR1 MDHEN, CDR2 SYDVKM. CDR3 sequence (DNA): TGTGCCAGCAGTCCAACCGGACAGGGGGATTCACCCCTCCACTTT. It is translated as CASSPTGQGDSPLHF.

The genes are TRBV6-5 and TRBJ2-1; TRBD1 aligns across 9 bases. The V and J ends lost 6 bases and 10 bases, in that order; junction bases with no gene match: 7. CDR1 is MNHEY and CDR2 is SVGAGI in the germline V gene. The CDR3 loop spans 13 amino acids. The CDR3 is CASSRDRAYEQFF. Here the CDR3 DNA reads TGTGCCAGCAGCCGGGACAGGGCCTACGAGCAGTTCTTC.

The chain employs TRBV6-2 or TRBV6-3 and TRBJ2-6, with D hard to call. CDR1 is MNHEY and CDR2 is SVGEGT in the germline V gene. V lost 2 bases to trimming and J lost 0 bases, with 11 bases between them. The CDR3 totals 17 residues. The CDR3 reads CASSYRATSSGANVLTF. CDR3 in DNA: TGTGCCAGCAGTTACAGGGCTACGAGCTCTGGGGCCAACGTCCTGACTTTC.

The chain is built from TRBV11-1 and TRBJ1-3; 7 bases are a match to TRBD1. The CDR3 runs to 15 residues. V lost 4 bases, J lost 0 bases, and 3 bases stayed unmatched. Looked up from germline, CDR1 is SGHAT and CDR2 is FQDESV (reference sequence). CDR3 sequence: CASSYQGVSGNTIYF. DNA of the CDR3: TGTGCCAGCAGCTACCAGGGGGTCTCTGGAAACACCATATATTTT.

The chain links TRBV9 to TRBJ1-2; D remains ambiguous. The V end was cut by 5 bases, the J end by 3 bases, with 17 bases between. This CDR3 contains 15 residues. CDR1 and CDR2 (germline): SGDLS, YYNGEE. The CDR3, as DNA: TGTGCCAGCAGTCCGGGCCTGGGATCACACTATGGCTACACCTTC. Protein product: CASSPGLGSHYGYTF.

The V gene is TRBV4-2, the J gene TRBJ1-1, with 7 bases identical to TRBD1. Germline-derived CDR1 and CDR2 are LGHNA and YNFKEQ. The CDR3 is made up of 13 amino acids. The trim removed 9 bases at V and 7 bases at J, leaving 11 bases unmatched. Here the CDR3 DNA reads TGTGCCAGTTCGCCGGCAGGGGGACTTGAAGCTTTCTTT. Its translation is CASSPAGGLEAFF.

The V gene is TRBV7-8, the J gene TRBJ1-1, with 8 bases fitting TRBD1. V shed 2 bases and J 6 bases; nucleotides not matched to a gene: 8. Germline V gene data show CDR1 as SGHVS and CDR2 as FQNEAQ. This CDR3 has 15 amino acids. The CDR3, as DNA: TGTGCCAGCAGCTTAAGGGACAGGAAAGGCTCTGAAGCTTTCTTT. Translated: CASSLRDRKGSEAFF.